This TCR beta chain was found in a study of blood T cell repertoires in COVID-19. Study background: Researchers got acute and convalescent COVID-19 samples from the United States, Italy and Spain.

Measured with immunoSEQ multiplex PCR; TCRdb has only the in-frame clones, and not every one. Of more than 150,000 clones listed, approximately 84% are singletons. CDR3 size: 13 residues. Germline CDR1 is SNHLY and CDR2 is FYNNEI. V trimming: 6 bases; J trimming: 5 bases; junction bases outside the gene matches: 6. This rearrangement joins TRBV2 to TRBJ2-5; 7 bases agree with TRBD2. The origin of this receptor is a man between 18 and 29 years old with active or convalescent COVID-19. The sample comprised peripheral blood. The CDR3 sequence is CASRWGGGETQYF. The CDR3, as DNA: TGTGCCAGCAGATGGGGGGGTGGCGAGACCCAGTACTTC.